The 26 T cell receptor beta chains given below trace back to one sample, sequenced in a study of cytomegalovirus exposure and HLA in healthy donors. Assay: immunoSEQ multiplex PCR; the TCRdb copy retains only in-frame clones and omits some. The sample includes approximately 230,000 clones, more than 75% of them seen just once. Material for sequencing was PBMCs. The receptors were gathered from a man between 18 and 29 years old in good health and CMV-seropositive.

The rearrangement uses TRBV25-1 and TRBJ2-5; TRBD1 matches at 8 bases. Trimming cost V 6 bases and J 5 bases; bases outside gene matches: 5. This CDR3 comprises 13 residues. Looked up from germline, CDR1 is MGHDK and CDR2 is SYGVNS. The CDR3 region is CASSWRTGETQYF. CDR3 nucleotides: TGTGCCAGCAGCTGGAGGACAGGGGAGACCCAGTACTTC.

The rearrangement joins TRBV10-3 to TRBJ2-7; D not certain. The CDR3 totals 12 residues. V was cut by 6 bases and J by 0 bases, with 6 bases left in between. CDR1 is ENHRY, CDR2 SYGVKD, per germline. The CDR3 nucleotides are TGTGCCATCAGAACAGCCTCCTACGAGCAGTACTTC. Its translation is CAIRTASYEQYF.

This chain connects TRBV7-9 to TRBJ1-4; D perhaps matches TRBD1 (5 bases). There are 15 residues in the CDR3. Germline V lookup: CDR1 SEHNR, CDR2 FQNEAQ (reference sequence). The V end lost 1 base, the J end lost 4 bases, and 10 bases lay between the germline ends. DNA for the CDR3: TGTGCCAGCAGCTTAGTGGGGACCGGTAATGAAAAACTGTTTTTT. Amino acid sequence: CASSLVGTGNEKLFF.

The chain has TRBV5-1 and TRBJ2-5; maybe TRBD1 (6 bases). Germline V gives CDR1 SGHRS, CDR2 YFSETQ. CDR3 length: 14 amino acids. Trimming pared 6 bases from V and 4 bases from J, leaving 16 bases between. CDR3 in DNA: TGCGCCAGCACCTTACAGGGAGATGGAGAGACCCAGTACTTC. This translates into CASTLQGDGETQYF.

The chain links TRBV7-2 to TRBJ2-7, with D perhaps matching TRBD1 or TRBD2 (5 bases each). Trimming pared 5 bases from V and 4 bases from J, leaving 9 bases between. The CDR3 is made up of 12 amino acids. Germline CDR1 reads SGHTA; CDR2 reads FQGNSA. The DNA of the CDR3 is TGTGCCAGCAGCATCGGGGCATACGAGCAGTACTTC. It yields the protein CASSIGAYEQYF. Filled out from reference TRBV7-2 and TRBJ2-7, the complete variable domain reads GAGVSQSPSNKVTEKGKDVELRCDPISGHTALYWYRQSLGQGLEFLIYFQGNSAPDKSGLPSDRFSAERTGGSVSTLTIQRTQQEDSAVYLCASSIGAYEQYFGPGTRLTVT.

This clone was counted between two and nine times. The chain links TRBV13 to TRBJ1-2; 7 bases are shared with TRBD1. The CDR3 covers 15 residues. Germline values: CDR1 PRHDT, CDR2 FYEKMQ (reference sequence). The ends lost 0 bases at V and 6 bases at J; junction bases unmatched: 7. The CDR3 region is CASSLGFGGGNGYTF. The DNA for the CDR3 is TGTGCCAGCAGCTTAGGGTTCGGAGGGGGCAATGGCTACACCTTC.

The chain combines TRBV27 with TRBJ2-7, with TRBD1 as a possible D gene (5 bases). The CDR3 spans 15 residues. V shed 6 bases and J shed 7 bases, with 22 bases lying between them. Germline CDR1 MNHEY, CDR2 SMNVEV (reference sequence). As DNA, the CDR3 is TGTGCCAGCAGGCGAGACAGTCCAACGTTACAGGAGCAGTACTTC. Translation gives CASRRDSPTLQEQYF.

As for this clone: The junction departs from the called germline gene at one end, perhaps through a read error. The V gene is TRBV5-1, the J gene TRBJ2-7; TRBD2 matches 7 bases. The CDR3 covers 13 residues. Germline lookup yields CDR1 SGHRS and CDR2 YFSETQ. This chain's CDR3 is CASTTGGWNEQYF. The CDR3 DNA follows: TGTGCCAGCACCACCGGGGGGTGGAACGAGCAGTACTTC.

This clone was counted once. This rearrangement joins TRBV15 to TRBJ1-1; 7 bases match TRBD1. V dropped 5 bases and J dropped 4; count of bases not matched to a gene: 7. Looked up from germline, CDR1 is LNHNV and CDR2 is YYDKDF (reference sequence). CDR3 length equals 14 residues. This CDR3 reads CATSPRQGSTEAFF. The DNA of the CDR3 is TGTGCCACCAGCCCCCGACAGGGAAGCACTGAAGCTTTCTTT. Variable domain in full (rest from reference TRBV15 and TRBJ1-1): DAMVIQNPRYQVTQFGKPVTLSCSQTLNHNVMYWYQQKSSQAPKLLFHYYDKDFNNEADTPDNFQSRRPNTSFCFLDIRSPGLGDTAMYLCATSPRQGSTEAFFGQGTRLTVV.

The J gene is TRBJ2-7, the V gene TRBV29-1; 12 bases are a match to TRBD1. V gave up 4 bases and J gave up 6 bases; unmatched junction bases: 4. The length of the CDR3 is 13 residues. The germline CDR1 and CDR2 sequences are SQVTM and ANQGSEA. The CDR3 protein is CSVAPGQGAEQYF. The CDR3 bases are TGCAGCGTTGCTCCGGGACAGGGGGCCGAGCAGTACTTC.

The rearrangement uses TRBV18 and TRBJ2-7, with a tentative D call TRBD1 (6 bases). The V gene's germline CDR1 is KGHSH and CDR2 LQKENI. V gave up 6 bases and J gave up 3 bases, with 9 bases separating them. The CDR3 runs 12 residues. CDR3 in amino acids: CASSGQNYEQYF. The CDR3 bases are TGTGCCAGCTCGGGACAAAACTACGAGCAGTACTTC.

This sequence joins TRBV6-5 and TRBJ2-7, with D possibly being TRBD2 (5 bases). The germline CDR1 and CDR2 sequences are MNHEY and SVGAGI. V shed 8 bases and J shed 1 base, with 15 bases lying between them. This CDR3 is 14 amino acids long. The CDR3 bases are TGTGCCAGCTCTGGAGGATCTCTTTCCTACGAGCAGTACTTC. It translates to CASSGGSLSYEQYF.

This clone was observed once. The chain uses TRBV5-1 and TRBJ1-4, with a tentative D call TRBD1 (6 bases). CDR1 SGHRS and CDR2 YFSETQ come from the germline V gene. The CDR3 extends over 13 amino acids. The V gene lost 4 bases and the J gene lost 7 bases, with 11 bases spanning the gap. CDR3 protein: CASSLQGSEKLFF. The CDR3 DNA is TGCGCCAGCAGCCTGCAGGGGTCTGAAAAACTGTTTTTT.

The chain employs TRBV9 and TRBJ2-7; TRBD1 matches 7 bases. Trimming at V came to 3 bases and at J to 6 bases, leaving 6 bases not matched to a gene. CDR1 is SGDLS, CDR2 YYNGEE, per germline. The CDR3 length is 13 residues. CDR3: CASSGQGLFEQYF. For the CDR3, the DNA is TGTGCCAGCAGCGGACAGGGTTTGTTCGAGCAGTACTTC.

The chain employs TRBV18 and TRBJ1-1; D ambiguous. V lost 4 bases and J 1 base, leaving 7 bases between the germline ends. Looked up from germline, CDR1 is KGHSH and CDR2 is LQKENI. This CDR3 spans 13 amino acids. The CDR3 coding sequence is TGTGCCAGCTCACGAGAATCGAACACTGAAGCTTTCTTT. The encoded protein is CASSRESNTEAFF. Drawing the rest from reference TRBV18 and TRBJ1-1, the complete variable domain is NAGVMQNPRHLVRRRGQEARLRCSPMKGHSHVYWYRQLPEEGLKFMVYLQKENIIDESGMPKERFSAEFPKEGPSILRIQQVVRGDSAAYFCASSRESNTEAFFGQGTRLTVV.

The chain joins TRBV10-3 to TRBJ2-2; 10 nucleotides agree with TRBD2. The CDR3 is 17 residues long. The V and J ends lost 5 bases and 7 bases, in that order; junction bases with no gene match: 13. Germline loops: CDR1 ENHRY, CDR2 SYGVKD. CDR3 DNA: TGTGCCATCAGTCCCCGTCTAGCGGGAGAGGGTAGCGGGGAGCTGTTTTTT. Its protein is CAISPRLAGEGSGELFF.

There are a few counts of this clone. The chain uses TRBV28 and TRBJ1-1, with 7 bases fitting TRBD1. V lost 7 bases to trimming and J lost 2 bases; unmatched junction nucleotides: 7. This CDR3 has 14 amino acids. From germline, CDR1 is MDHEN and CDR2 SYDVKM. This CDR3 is CASTRDRINTEAFF. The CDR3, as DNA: TGTGCCAGCACCCGGGACAGAATAAACACTGAAGCTTTCTTT.

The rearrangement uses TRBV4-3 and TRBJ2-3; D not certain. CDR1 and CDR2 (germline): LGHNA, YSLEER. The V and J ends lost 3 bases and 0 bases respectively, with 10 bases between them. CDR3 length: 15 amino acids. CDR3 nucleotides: TGCGCCAGCAGCCACAGCGCGACTAGCACAGATACGCAGTATTTT. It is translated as CASSHSATSTDTQYF.

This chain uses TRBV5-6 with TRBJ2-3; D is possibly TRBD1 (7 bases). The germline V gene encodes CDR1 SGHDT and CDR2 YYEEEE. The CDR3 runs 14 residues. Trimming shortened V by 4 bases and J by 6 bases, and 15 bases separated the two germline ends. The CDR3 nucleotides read TGTGCCAGCAGCGGGACCCCAGGGGGGGATACGCAGTATTTT. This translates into CASSGTPGGDTQYF.

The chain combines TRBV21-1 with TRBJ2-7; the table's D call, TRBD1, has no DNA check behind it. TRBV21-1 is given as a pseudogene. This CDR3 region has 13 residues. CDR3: CASSNVHSYEQYF. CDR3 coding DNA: TGTGCCAGCAGCAATGTCCACTCCTACGAGCAGTACTTC.

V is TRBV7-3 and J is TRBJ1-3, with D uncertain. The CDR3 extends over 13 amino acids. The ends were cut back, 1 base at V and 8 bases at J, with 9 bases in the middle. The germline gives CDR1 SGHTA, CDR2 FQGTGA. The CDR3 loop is CASSLRREDTIYF. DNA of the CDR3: TGTGCCAGCAGCTTAAGGCGGGAGGACACCATATATTTT.

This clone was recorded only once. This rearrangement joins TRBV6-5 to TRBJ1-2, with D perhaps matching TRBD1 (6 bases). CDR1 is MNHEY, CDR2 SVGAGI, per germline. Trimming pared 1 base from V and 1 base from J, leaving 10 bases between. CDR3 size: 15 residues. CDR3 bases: TGTGCCAGCAGTTACTGGACAGCAGATAACTATGGCTACACCTTC. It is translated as CASSYWTADNYGYTF.

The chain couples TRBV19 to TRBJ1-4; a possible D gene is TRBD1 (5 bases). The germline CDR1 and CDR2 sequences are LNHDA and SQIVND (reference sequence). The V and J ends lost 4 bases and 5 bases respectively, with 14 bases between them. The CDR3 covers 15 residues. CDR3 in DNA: TGTGCCAGTAGTAGTACCGGGACGCTAAATGAAAAACTGTTTTTT. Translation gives CASSSTGTLNEKLFF.

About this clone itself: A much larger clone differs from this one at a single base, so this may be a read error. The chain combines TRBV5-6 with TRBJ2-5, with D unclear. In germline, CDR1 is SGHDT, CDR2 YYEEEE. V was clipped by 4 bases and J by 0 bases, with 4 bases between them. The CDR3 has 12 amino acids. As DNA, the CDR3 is TGTGCCAGCAGCAGGAACCAAGAGACCCAGTACTTC. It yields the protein CASSRNQETQYF.

CDR3 residues: CASSPFAVRTEAFF. The CDR3 DNA reads as TGTGCCAGCAGTCCATTCGCCGTTCGCACTGAAGCTTTCTTT. This chain links TRBV27 with TRBJ1-1; no definite D call. The CDR3 length is 14 residues. V was trimmed by 5 bases and J by 4 bases, leaving 14 bases between them. Germline values: CDR1 MNHEY, CDR2 SMNVEV (reference sequence).

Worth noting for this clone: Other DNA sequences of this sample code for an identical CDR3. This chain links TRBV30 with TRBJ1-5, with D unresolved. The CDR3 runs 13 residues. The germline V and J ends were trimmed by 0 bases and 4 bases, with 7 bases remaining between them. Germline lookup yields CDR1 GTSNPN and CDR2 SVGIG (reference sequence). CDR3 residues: CAWSVRGNQPQHF. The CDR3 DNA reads TGTGCCTGGAGTGTACGAGGAAATCAGCCCCAGCATTTT.